These 9 T cell receptor beta chains share one sample of origin, sequenced in a study of blood T cell repertoires in COVID-19 (dated by TCRdb to between 2020 and 2021). The protocol used for the library was the immunoSEQ multiplex PCR assay. In TCRdb, the immuneACCESS table is reduced to in-frame sequences with V and J assigned. These tables do not hold every clone; where another copy was compared, an unresolved V gene accounts for under half, and the others remain unexplained. The sample table shows 250,000 to 350,000 clones, and roughly 87% are seen once. The top ten hold roughly 2.4% of the sample. Material for sequencing was peripheral blood. These TCRs come from a woman aged 45-59 years who had recovered from COVID-19.

The chain links TRBV15 to TRBJ2-3, with a tentative D call TRBD2 (5 bases). Germline V gene data show CDR1 as LNHNV and CDR2 as YYDKDF (reference sequence). V lost 0 bases to trimming and J lost 5 bases, with 21 bases between them. CDR3 length equals 18 residues. The CDR3 spells CATSRDVDSRRVRDTQYF. The DNA for the CDR3 is TGTGCCACCAGCAGAGATGTGGACTCACGGAGAGTTAGAGATACGCAGTATTTT.

V gene TRBV24-1 combines with J gene TRBJ1-5; 7 bases align to TRBD1. Germline values: CDR1 KGHDR, CDR2 SFDVKD. V was clipped by 3 bases and J by 7 bases; unmatched bases: 11. This CDR3 is 16 amino acids long. This CDR3 is CATSDRDRAREQPQHF. CDR3 nucleotide sequence: TGTGCCACCAGTGATCGAGACAGGGCTCGGGAACAGCCCCAGCATTTT.

The count of this clone is one. The chain uses TRBV7-8 and TRBJ2-7, with a possible D match to TRBD1 (6 bases). In germline, CDR1 is SGHVS, CDR2 FQNEAQ. The CDR3 totals 15 residues. Trimming left V 1 base short and J 0 bases short, with 10 bases between. The CDR3 region has the DNA TGTGCCAGCAGCTTAGTCCGGGACAACTCCTACGAGCAGTACTTC. Its translation is CASSLVRDNSYEQYF.

This sequence joins TRBV6-6 and TRBJ1-1, with D uncertain. This CDR3 is 12 amino acids long. V lost 7 bases and J 0 bases, leaving 6 bases between the germline ends. Germline V lookup: CDR1 MNHNY, CDR2 SVGAGI (reference sequence). The CDR3, as DNA: TGTGCCAGCATTAACATGAACACTGAAGCTTTCTTT. This gives the protein CASINMNTEAFF.

The chain links TRBV29-1 to TRBJ1-1; no definite D call. CDR3 size: 10 residues. The V and J ends lost 7 bases and 1 base respectively, with 4 bases between them. Germline values: CDR1 SQVTM, CDR2 ANQGSEA. DNA of the CDR3: TGCAGCGCCCGGAACACTGAAGCTTTCTTT. Translation: CSARNTEAFF. Supplemented by reference TRBV29-1 and TRBJ1-1, the full variable domain reads SAVISQKPSRDICQRGTSLTIQCQVDSQVTMMFWYRQQPGQSLTLIATANQGSEATYESGFVIDKFPISRPNLTFSTLTVSNMSPEDSSIYLCSARNTEAFFGQGTRLTVV.

The V gene is TRBV7-9, the J gene TRBJ1-5, with D possibly being TRBD1 (5 bases). Trimming pared 5 bases from V and 3 bases from J, leaving 11 bases between. CDR1 and CDR2 from the germline V gene are SEHNR and FQNEAQ (reference sequence). The CDR3 loop spans 14 amino acids. CDR3 amino acids: CASSVDSTNQPQHF. The CDR3 region has the DNA TGTGCCAGCAGCGTTGACAGTACCAATCAGCCCCAGCATTTT.

V gene TRBV7-2 combines with J gene TRBJ2-3, with 8 bases that match TRBD1. V lost 4 bases, J lost 6 bases, and 6 bases stayed unmatched. CDR3 length: 14 amino acids. CDR1 and CDR2 from the germline V gene are SGHTA and FQGNSA. CDR3: CASSSQGAVDTQYF. For the CDR3, the DNA is TGTGCCAGCAGCTCCCAGGGGGCTGTGGATACGCAGTATTTT. Full variable domain (outside the CDR3, taken from reference TRBV7-2 and TRBJ2-3): GAGVSQSPSNKVTEKGKDVELRCDPISGHTALYWYRQSLGQGLEFLIYFQGNSAPDKSGLPSDRFSAERTGGSVSTLTIQRTQQEDSAVYLCASSSQGAVDTQYFGPGTRLTVL.

This clone was counted a few times. The chain links TRBV7-2 to TRBJ1-2; 9 bases map to TRBD1. This CDR3 contains 16 residues. Per the germline V gene, CDR1 is SGHTA and CDR2 is FQGNSA. J gave up 3 bases and V 5 bases, and 10 bases lay outside the gene matches. Written as DNA, the CDR3 is TGTGCCAGCAGCCTCGGGACAGGGAGAGTTGACTATGGCTACACCTTC. Amino acids: CASSLGTGRVDYGYTF.

In this sample, this clone turned up once. The CDR3 loop is CASLGVTGGEQYF. The CDR3 DNA follows: TGTGCCAGCTTGGGTGTGACAGGAGGCGAGCAGTACTTC. The chain links TRBV27 to TRBJ2-7; maybe TRBD1 (6 bases). This CDR3 has 13 amino acids. CDR1 and CDR2 (germline): MNHEY, SMNVEV (reference sequence). V dropped 8 bases and J dropped 6 bases, with 17 bases sitting between them.